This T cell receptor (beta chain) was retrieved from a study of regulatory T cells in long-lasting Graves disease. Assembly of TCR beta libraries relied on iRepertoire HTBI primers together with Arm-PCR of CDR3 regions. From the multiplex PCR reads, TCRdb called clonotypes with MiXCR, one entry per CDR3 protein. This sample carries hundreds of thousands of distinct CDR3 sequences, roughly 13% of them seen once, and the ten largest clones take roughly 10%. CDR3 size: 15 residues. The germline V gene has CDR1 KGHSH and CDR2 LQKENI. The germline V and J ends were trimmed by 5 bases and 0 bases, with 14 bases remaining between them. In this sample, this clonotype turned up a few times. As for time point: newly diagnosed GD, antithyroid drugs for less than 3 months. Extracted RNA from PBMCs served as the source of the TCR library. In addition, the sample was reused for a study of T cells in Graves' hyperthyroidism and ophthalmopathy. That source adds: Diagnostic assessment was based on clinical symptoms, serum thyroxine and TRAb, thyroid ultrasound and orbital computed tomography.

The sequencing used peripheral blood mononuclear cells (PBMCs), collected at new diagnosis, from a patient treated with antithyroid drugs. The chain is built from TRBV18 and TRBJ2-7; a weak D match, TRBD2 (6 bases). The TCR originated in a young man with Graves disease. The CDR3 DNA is TGTGCCAGCTCAGACTGGACCGGGAGCTCCTACGAGCAGTACTTC. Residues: CASSDWTGSSYEQYF.